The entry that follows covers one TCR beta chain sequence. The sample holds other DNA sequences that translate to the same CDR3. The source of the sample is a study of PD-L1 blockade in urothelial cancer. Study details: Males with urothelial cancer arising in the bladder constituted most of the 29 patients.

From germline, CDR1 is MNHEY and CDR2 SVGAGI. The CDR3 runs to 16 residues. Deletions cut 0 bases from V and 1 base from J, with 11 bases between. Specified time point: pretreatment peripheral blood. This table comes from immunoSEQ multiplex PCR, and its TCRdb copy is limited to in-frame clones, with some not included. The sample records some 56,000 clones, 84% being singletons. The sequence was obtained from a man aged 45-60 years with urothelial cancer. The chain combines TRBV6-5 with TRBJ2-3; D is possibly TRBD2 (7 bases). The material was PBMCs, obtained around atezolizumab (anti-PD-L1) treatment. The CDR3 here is CASSYSRGGGTDTQYF. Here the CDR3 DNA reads TGTGCCAGCAGTTACTCGAGAGGGGGGGGCACAGATACGCAGTATTTT.